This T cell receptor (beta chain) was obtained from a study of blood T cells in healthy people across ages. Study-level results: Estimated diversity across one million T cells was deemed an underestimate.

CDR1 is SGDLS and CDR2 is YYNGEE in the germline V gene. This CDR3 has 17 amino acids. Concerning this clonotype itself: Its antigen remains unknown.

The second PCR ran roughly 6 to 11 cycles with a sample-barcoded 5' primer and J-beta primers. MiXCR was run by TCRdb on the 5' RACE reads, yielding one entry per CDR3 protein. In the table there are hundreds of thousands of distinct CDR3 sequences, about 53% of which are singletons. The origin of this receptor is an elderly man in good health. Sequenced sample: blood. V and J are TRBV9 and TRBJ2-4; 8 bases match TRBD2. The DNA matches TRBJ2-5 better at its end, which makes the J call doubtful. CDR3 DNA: TGTGCCAGCAGCGTAGCGGGTGGTAGCGGGGCCCAAGAGACCCAGTACTTC. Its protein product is CASSVAGGSGAQETQYF.